The 9 T cell receptor beta chains below were found in one sample sequenced in a study of blood T cell repertoires in COVID-19. The method was immunoSEQ multiplex PCR; TCRdb's version includes in-frame clones alone and lacks a portion of them. The table includes 70,000 to 90,000 clones, roughly 80% detected once. Sequencing was performed on peripheral blood. These receptors were collected from a human donor in a cohort sampled during active COVID-19.

The CDR3 here is CASSSRDSAYEQYF. The CDR3 DNA reads as TGTGCCAGCAGTTCCCGGGACAGCGCCTACGAGCAGTACTTC. This chain joins TRBV6-5 and TRBJ2-7; 7 bases map to TRBD1. The CDR3 runs to 14 residues. Trimming removed 4 bases from V and 2 bases from J; junction bases left unmatched: 5. Germline loops: CDR1 MNHEY, CDR2 SVGAGI.

The chain uses TRBV10-3 and TRBJ1-1; TRBD1 might be the D (6 bases). V dropped 4 bases and J dropped 7 bases, with 13 bases sitting between them. Germline loops: CDR1 ENHRY, CDR2 SYGVKD. The CDR3 has 13 residues. The CDR3: CAISGTVYSEAFF. The CDR3 nucleotides are TGTGCCATCAGTGGGACAGTTTATAGTGAAGCTTTCTTT.

The chain carries TRBV19 and TRBJ2-7, with D possibly matching TRBD2 (6 bases). CDR3 size: 13 residues. The germline gives CDR1 LNHDA, CDR2 SQIVND (reference sequence). Trimming took off 5 bases at V and 3 bases at J, with 11 bases between the two ends. CDR3 sequence reads: CASSGGSYYEQYF. In DNA, the CDR3 is TGTGCCAGTAGTGGGGGGTCATACTACGAGCAGTACTTC.

This clone occurred a few times. The gene calls are TRBV6-6 and TRBJ2-7; 8 bases are shared with TRBD2. From germline, CDR1 is MNHNY and CDR2 SVGAGI (reference sequence). The CDR3 covers 14 residues. With 6 bases clipped from V and 7 bases from J, the junction kept 11 bases outside the gene matches. The CDR3 is CASRPARSGTEQYF. The CDR3 DNA is TGTGCCAGCAGACCTGCCCGTAGCGGGACAGAGCAGTACTTC.

The chain employs TRBV6-5 and TRBJ2-7, with a possible D match to TRBD1 (6 bases). This CDR3 contains 16 residues. V lost 4 bases and J lost 1, with 17 bases in between. Germline V lookup: CDR1 MNHEY, CDR2 SVGAGI. CDR3 nucleotides: TGTGCCAGCAGTTCGAGTAGGGGGAGAGGATCCTACGAGCAGTACTTC. Translated, it gives CASSSSRGRGSYEQYF.

This sequence joins TRBV7-2 and TRBJ2-2; 13 nucleotides match TRBD2. This CDR3 has 17 amino acids. After removal of 1 base from V and 7 bases from J, the junction contained 6 bases not matched to a gene. The germline V gene has CDR1 SGHTA and CDR2 FQGNSA. The CDR3 protein is CASSLVLAGGPIGELFF. CDR3 DNA sequence: TGTGCCAGCAGCTTAGTACTAGCGGGAGGGCCGATCGGGGAGCTGTTTTTT.

A few counts support this clone. The V call is TRBV3-1 (or the pseudogene TRBV3-2), the J call TRBJ1-3, with D perhaps TRBD1 (5 bases). The CDR3 has 17 residues. The V end lost 0 bases, the J end lost 0 bases, and 12 bases lay between the germline ends. Germline loops: CDR1 LGHDT, CDR2 YNNKEL (reference sequence). The CDR3 is CASSQDPRQGSGNTIYF. The CDR3 bases are TGTGCCAGCAGCCAAGATCCCAGGCAGGGCTCTGGAAACACCATATATTTT.

The CDR3 sequence is CASSQDLPTSGRAGGLLDEQFF. Written as DNA, the CDR3 is TGCGCCAGCAGCCAAGACCTGCCGACTAGCGGGAGGGCCGGGGGGCTCTTGGATGAGCAGTTCTTC. The chain uses TRBV4-1 and TRBJ2-1; 14 nucleotides align to TRBD2. The J segment lost 8 bases and the V segment lost 0 bases, leaving 21 bases of the junction unmatched. CDR1 is MGHRA and CDR2 is YSYEKL in the germline V gene. CDR3 length: 22 amino acids.

The rearrangement uses TRBV5-4 and TRBJ1-1; D gene ambiguous. Germline lookup yields CDR1 SGHNT and CDR2 YYREEE (reference sequence). V was clipped by 0 bases and J by 0 bases, with 6 bases between them. The CDR3 runs to 14 residues. The chain's CDR3 is CASSLGRVNTEAFF. For the CDR3, the DNA is TGTGCCAGCAGCTTGGGGAGAGTGAACACTGAAGCTTTCTTT.